This T cell receptor (beta chain) comes out of a study of shared clonotypes between healthy human individuals. Germline CDR1 is SGDLS and CDR2 is YYNGEE. Trimming removed 4 bases at V and 4 bases at J, with 17 bases between. CDR3 size: 16 residues. Sequencing used immunoSEQ multiplex PCR; TCRdb keeps in-frame clones, though not all of them. In the table there are 2,500,000 or so clones, around nine tenths of which are singletons. This receptor was taken from a man aged 18 to 29 in good health. Sequencing was done on a sample of naive CD4+ T cells sorted from blood. Sample subset: CD45RA+ positively selected. The rearrangement joins TRBV9 to TRBJ2-2; possible D gene TRBD2, 6 bases. The CDR3 coding sequence is TGTGCCAGCAGCCTTGGTCTGGCGGGATTCACCGGGGAGCTGTTTTTT. This codes for CASSLGLAGFTGELFF.